This entry features one T cell receptor beta chain sequence. These data are taken from a study of molecular identifiers for immune sequencing clone quantification. MiXCR, applied by TCRdb to the PCR reads, yields one record per CDR3 protein. The repertoire holds 53,000 or so distinct CDR3 sequences, with roughly a third as singletons. This TCR was recovered from a human donor in good health. Some libraries in this study had Jurkat cell RNA spiked in. The sequenced sample was naive CD8+ T cells from blood, with Jurkat cell RNA spiked in. Subset defined: FACS-sorted CD8+CD4-CCR7+CD45RA+ naive T cells.

DNA for the CDR3: TGCGCCAGCAGCTCGGGACTAGCGGGAGGAGGCCAAAATGAGCAGTTCTTC. Amino acid sequence: CASSSGLAGGGQNEQFF. The chain recombines TRBV5-1 with TRBJ2-1; 15 bases are a match to TRBD2. V lost 3 bases and J lost 7; bases outside the gene matches: 8. Germline CDR1 is SGHRS and CDR2 is YFSETQ. This CDR3 is 17 amino acids long.